A selection of T cell receptor beta chains follows, all from one sample in a study of blood T cell repertoires in COVID-19. The table came from immunoSEQ multiplex PCR; TCRdb's copy has only in-frame clones and leaves some out. Among approximately 82,000 clones listed, approximately 82% were seen once. The specimen was peripheral blood. The source of these receptors is an older woman with acute or convalescent COVID-19. Both conserved end residues are part of each CDR3. A D gene is named only where the DNA matches it firmly. The size field is filled for only some rows; it gives once, few, many or a size class.

clone_size: once
j_call: TRBJ1-2
v_call: TRBV28
d_call: -
cdr3_aa: CASFSSRRAIGSSHGYTF
cdr3_nt: TGTGCCAGCTTCTCATCCAGGCGGGCTATAGGATCGAGCCATGGCTACACCTTC

clone_size: -
j_call: TRBJ2-6
v_call: TRBV7-6
d_call: -
cdr3_aa: CASSLEVGGFSGANVLTF
cdr3_nt: TGTGCCAGCAGCTTAGAAGTAGGGGGTTTCTCTGGGGCCAACGTCCTGACTTTC

clone_size: -
j_call: TRBJ1-2
v_call: TRBV29-1
d_call: TRBD1
cdr3_aa: CSVPDQGEHGYTF
cdr3_nt: TGCAGCGTTCCAGACCAGGGGGAACATGGCTACACCTTC

clone_size: -
j_call: TRBJ1-1
v_call: TRBV19
d_call: TRBD1
cdr3_aa: CASGSYRGYTEAFF
cdr3_nt: TGTGCCAGCGGTTCCTACAGGGGCTACACTGAAGCTTTCTTT

clone_size: once
j_call: TRBJ1-2
v_call: TRBV21-1
d_call: -
cdr3_aa: CASSKRVREFRYGYTF
cdr3_nt: TGTGCCAGCAGCAAAAGGGTAAGGGAGTTTAGGTATGGCTACACCTTC

clone_size: many
j_call: TRBJ2-7
v_call: TRBV10-2
d_call: -
cdr3_aa: CASSPGSRGEQYF
cdr3_nt: TGCGCCAGCAGTCCGGGGTCGCGGGGCGAGCAGTACTTC

clone_size: once
j_call: TRBJ1-2
v_call: TRBV7-8
d_call: TRBD1
cdr3_aa: CASSPRTGRPTNYGYTF
cdr3_nt: TGTGCCAGCAGCCCACGGACAGGACGCCCCACTAACTATGGCTACACCTTC

clone_size: -
j_call: TRBJ2-1
v_call: TRBV3-1/TRBV3-2
d_call: TRBD1
cdr3_aa: CASSFGTGGYNEQFF
cdr3_nt: TGTGCCAGCAGCTTCGGGACAGGGGGTTACAATGAGCAGTTCTTC

clone_size: -
j_call: TRBJ1-6
v_call: TRBV5-4
d_call: TRBD1
cdr3_aa: CASSGQQGANSPLHF
cdr3_nt: TGTGCCAGCAGCGGTCAACAGGGGGCGAATTCACCCCTCCACTTT

clone_size: -
j_call: TRBJ2-1
v_call: TRBV6-5
d_call: -
cdr3_aa: CASRRTGVINEQFF
cdr3_nt: TGTGCCAGCAGGCGAACGGGGGTCATCAATGAGCAGTTCTTC

clone_size: -
j_call: TRBJ2-3
v_call: TRBV10-3
d_call: TRBD2
cdr3_aa: CAIRERGGITDTQYF
cdr3_nt: TGTGCCATCAGAGAGCGGGGGGGCATTACAGATACGCAGTATTTT

clone_size: -
j_call: TRBJ1-2
v_call: TRBV11-2
d_call: TRBD1
cdr3_aa: CASSSTGTGRYGYTF
cdr3_nt: TGTGCCAGCAGCTCGACCGGGACAGGCCGCTATGGCTACACCTTC

clone_size: -
j_call: TRBJ1-1
v_call: TRBV10-2
d_call: TRBD1
cdr3_aa: CASGDRARAIAFF
cdr3_nt: TGCGCCAGTGGCGACAGGGCGCGCGCTATAGCTTTCTTT

clone_size: few
j_call: TRBJ2-1
v_call: TRBV6-1
d_call: TRBD2
cdr3_aa: CASSEQTSGFYNEQFF
cdr3_nt: TGTGCCAGCAGTGAACAAACTAGCGGTTTCTACAATGAGCAGTTCTTC

clone_size: -
j_call: TRBJ1-1
v_call: TRBV11-3
d_call: -
cdr3_aa: CASSPQTGNTEAFF
cdr3_nt: TGTGCCAGCAGCCCCCAGACAGGGAACACTGAAGCTTTCTTT

clone_size: -
j_call: TRBJ2-7
v_call: TRBV30
d_call: TRBD1
cdr3_aa: CACRDRNRYEQYF
cdr3_nt: TGTGCCTGTCGGGACAGGAACCGCTACGAGCAGTACTTC

clone_size: -
j_call: TRBJ1-2
v_call: TRBV2
d_call: -
cdr3_aa: CASSPATGNYGYTF
cdr3_nt: TGTGCCAGCAGTCCTGCTACAGGGAACTATGGCTACACCTTC

clone_size: -
j_call: TRBJ1-5
v_call: TRBV5-5
d_call: TRBD1
cdr3_aa: CASSKFLTGGLSNQPQHF
cdr3_nt: TGTGCCAGCAGCAAATTCTTGACAGGGGGCCTGAGCAATCAGCCCCAGCATTTT

clone_size: once
j_call: TRBJ1-4
v_call: TRBV3-1/TRBV3-2
d_call: -
cdr3_aa: CASSQESGNEKLFF
cdr3_nt: TGTGCCAGCAGCCAAGAGTCCGGTAATGAAAAACTGTTTTTT

clone_size: few
j_call: TRBJ1-1
v_call: TRBV5-4
d_call: -
cdr3_aa: CASSAGVNTEAFF
cdr3_nt: TGTGCCAGCAGCGCGGGGGTGAACACTGAAGCTTTCTTT

clone_size: -
j_call: TRBJ1-2
v_call: TRBV19
d_call: -
cdr3_aa: CASSITGINYGYTF
cdr3_nt: TGTGCCAGTAGTATAACAGGCATTAACTATGGCTACACCTTC

clone_size: few
j_call: TRBJ1-2
v_call: TRBV2
d_call: TRBD1
cdr3_aa: CASSVPGQGEYGYTF
cdr3_nt: TGTGCCAGCAGTGTCCCCGGACAGGGGGAATATGGCTACACCTTC

clone_size: many
j_call: TRBJ2-3
v_call: TRBV6-5
d_call: -
cdr3_aa: CASRLLSTDTQYF
cdr3_nt: TGTGCCAGCAGACTCCTGAGCACAGATACGCAGTATTTT

clone_size: -
j_call: TRBJ1-1
v_call: TRBV24-1
d_call: TRBD1
cdr3_aa: CASADREELPEAFF
cdr3_nt: TGTGCCTCCGCCGACAGGGAAGAGCTCCCAGAAGCTTTCTTT

clone_size: -
j_call: TRBJ2-2
v_call: TRBV3-1/TRBV3-2
d_call: -
cdr3_aa: CASSQGQLPTGELFF
cdr3_nt: TGTGCCAGCAGCCAAGGACAATTACCCACCGGGGAGCTGTTTTTT

clone_size: -
j_call: TRBJ1-3
v_call: TRBV30
d_call: -
cdr3_aa: CAWSQNSARNTIYF
cdr3_nt: TGTGCCTGGAGCCAAAATAGCGCTCGAAACACCATATATTTT

clone_size: -
j_call: TRBJ2-7
v_call: TRBV30
d_call: TRBD2
cdr3_aa: CAWSVAGAYEQYF
cdr3_nt: TGTGCCTGGAGTGTAGCGGGAGCTTACGAGCAGTACTTC

clone_size: -
j_call: TRBJ2-3
v_call: TRBV5-1
d_call: -
cdr3_aa: CASSLELAQNTDTQYF
cdr3_nt: TGCGCCAGCAGCTTGGAACTAGCTCAGAACACAGATACGCAGTATTTT

clone_size: few
j_call: TRBJ2-5
v_call: TRBV3-1/TRBV3-2
d_call: TRBD2
cdr3_aa: CASSPRSGLAGVRETQYF
cdr3_nt: TGTGCCAGCAGCCCCCGATCAGGACTAGCGGGGGTACGAGAGACCCAGTACTTC

clone_size: -
j_call: TRBJ1-5
v_call: TRBV5-6
d_call: -
cdr3_aa: CASSLVSGLQPQHF
cdr3_nt: TGTGCCAGCAGCTTGGTGTCAGGGCTTCAGCCCCAGCATTTT

clone_size: once
j_call: TRBJ1-4
v_call: TRBV24-1
d_call: TRBD1
cdr3_aa: CATSDAGGANEKLFF
cdr3_nt: TGTGCCACCAGTGATGCAGGGGGCGCGAATGAAAAACTGTTTTTT

clone_size: few
j_call: TRBJ2-1
v_call: TRBV11-3
d_call: -
cdr3_aa: CASSDTRREQFF
cdr3_nt: TGTGCCAGCAGCGATACTAGACGCGAGCAGTTCTTC

clone_size: -
j_call: TRBJ2-1
v_call: TRBV24-1
d_call: -
cdr3_aa: CATSDLWSSYNEQFF
cdr3_nt: TGTGCCACCAGTGATTTGTGGAGTTCCTACAATGAGCAGTTCTTC

clone_size: few
j_call: TRBJ1-4
v_call: TRBV6-5
d_call: TRBD1
cdr3_aa: CASSIGQGHEKLFF
cdr3_nt: TGTGCCAGCAGTATCGGACAGGGTCATGAAAAACTGTTTTTT

clone_size: -
j_call: TRBJ2-3
v_call: TRBV9
d_call: TRBD2
cdr3_aa: CASSVRASGIPDTQYF
cdr3_nt: TGTGCCAGCAGCGTACGTGCTAGCGGTATACCAGATACGCAGTATTTT

clone_size: -
j_call: TRBJ2-7
v_call: TRBV4-1
d_call: -
cdr3_aa: CASSQGGTKQYF
cdr3_nt: TGCGCCAGCAGCCAGGGTGGGACAAAGCAGTACTTC

clone_size: once
j_call: TRBJ2-5
v_call: TRBV10-3
d_call: TRBD1
cdr3_aa: CAISRQGNSETQYF
cdr3_nt: TGTGCCATCAGCAGACAGGGTAATTCTGAGACCCAGTACTTC

clone_size: -
j_call: TRBJ2-2
v_call: TRBV9
d_call: -
cdr3_aa: CASSVASVVSGELFF
cdr3_nt: TGTGCCAGCAGCGTAGCTAGCGTGGTTTCCGGGGAGCTGTTTTTT

clone_size: -
j_call: TRBJ2-1
v_call: TRBV30
d_call: TRBD2
cdr3_aa: CAWSVRAGVYNEQFF
cdr3_nt: TGTGCCTGGAGTGTACGAGCGGGGGTTTACAATGAGCAGTTCTTC

clone_size: -
j_call: TRBJ2-3
v_call: TRBV19
d_call: -
cdr3_aa: CASSPLVRSRTDTQYF
cdr3_nt: TGTGCCAGTAGTCCCCTCGTTCGGTCGCGCACAGATACGCAGTATTTT

clone_size: -
j_call: TRBJ2-1
v_call: TRBV7-9
d_call: -
cdr3_aa: CASSPGTTQFF
cdr3_nt: TGTGCCAGCAGTCCCGGGACAACGCAGTTCTTC

clone_size: -
j_call: TRBJ1-5
v_call: TRBV6-6
d_call: TRBD1
cdr3_aa: CASRDREYQPQHF
cdr3_nt: TGTGCCAGCAGAGACAGGGAGTATCAGCCCCAGCATTTT

clone_size: -
j_call: TRBJ2-3
v_call: TRBV3-1/TRBV3-2
d_call: -
cdr3_aa: CASSQGWQDTQYF
cdr3_nt: TGTGCCAGCAGCCAAGGGTGGCAAGATACGCAGTATTTT

clone_size: -
j_call: TRBJ2-7
v_call: TRBV19
d_call: TRBD2
cdr3_aa: CASTSRGGQKISEQYF
cdr3_nt: TGTGCCAGTACCTCACGGGGGGGACAAAAGATCAGCGAGCAGTACTTC

clone_size: -
j_call: TRBJ2-2
v_call: TRBV6-5
d_call: TRBD1
cdr3_aa: CASTLRTGDTGELFF
cdr3_nt: TGTGCCAGCACCTTGAGGACAGGGGACACCGGGGAGCTGTTTTTT

clone_size: -
j_call: TRBJ2-3
v_call: TRBV5-1
d_call: TRBD1
cdr3_aa: CASSLYRDRGTDTQYF
cdr3_nt: TGCGCCAGCAGCTTGTACCGGGACAGGGGCACAGATACGCAGTATTTT

clone_size: -
j_call: TRBJ2-1
v_call: TRBV6-5
d_call: -
cdr3_aa: CAGRRDTLHNEQFF
cdr3_nt: TGTGCCGGACGCCGGGACACCCTACACAATGAGCAGTTCTTC

clone_size: -
j_call: TRBJ2-4
v_call: TRBV27
d_call: TRBD2
cdr3_aa: CASSRLAGGPEGKNIQYF
cdr3_nt: TGTGCCAGCAGTCGACTAGCGGGGGGGCCGGAGGGCAAAAACATTCAGTACTTC

clone_size: -
j_call: TRBJ1-2
v_call: TRBV3-1/TRBV3-2
d_call: -
cdr3_aa: CASSLVGIGGYTF
cdr3_nt: TGTGCCAGCAGCCTGGTCGGGATAGGAGGCTACACCTTC

clone_size: -
j_call: TRBJ1-2
v_call: TRBV5-4
d_call: TRBD1
cdr3_aa: CASIRQGGFGGDGYTF
cdr3_nt: TGTGCCAGCATACGACAGGGGGGTTTTGGAGGCGATGGCTACACCTTC

clone_size: -
j_call: TRBJ2-3
v_call: TRBV5-5
d_call: -
cdr3_aa: CASSLVVEADTQYF
cdr3_nt: TGTGCCAGCAGCTTGGTGGTGGAGGCCGATACGCAGTATTTT

clone_size: -
j_call: TRBJ1-4
v_call: TRBV24-1
d_call: TRBD1
cdr3_aa: CATSDSGTGAEKLFF
cdr3_nt: TGTGCCACCAGTGATTCCGGGACAGGGGCTGAAAAACTGTTTTTT

clone_size: few
j_call: TRBJ2-3
v_call: TRBV10-3
d_call: TRBD2
cdr3_aa: CAISGRGRGSGTSGGTDTQYF
cdr3_nt: TGTGCCATCAGTGGAAGGGGCAGGGGGTCTGGGACTAGCGGCGGCACAGATACGCAGTATTTT

clone_size: -
j_call: TRBJ2-1
v_call: TRBV11-2
d_call: -
cdr3_aa: CASSLRVGQFF
cdr3_nt: TGTGCCAGCAGCCTCAGGGTTGGGCAGTTCTTC

clone_size: -
j_call: TRBJ2-3
v_call: TRBV27
d_call: -
cdr3_aa: CASKSGRSTDTQYF
cdr3_nt: TGTGCCAGCAAATCGGGTAGGAGCACAGATACGCAGTATTTT

clone_size: -
j_call: TRBJ2-3
v_call: TRBV2
d_call: -
cdr3_aa: CASSVYGTSDDTQYF
cdr3_nt: TGTGCCAGCAGTGTGTACGGGACTTCCGACGATACGCAGTATTTT

clone_size: -
j_call: TRBJ1-1
v_call: TRBV9
d_call: -
cdr3_aa: CASSVVGGVTEAFF
cdr3_nt: TGTGCCAGCAGCGTAGTAGGGGGTGTAACTGAAGCTTTCTTT